This entry lists 7 T cell receptor delta chains sequenced from one sample in a study of human gamma delta and Vdelta1 T cells. TCRdb reprocessed the PCR reads through CATT. The sample lists over 5,500 delta-chain clones, nearly 40% occurring once. For these receptors, no antigen is known. The sample taken for sequencing was Vdelta1 gamma-delta T cells from blood grown in culture (DOT cells). These receptors came from a human donor in good health.

This chain joins TRDV1 and TRDJ2; no clear D gene. V lost 2 bases and J 0 bases, leaving 19 bases between the germline ends. Germline V gives CDR1 TSWWSYY, CDR2 QGS. CDR3 size: 19 residues. The CDR3: CALGEDVSGHLTLTAQLFF. The DNA for the CDR3 is TGTGCTCTTGGGGAAGACGTCAGTGGGCACCTTACTTTGACAGCACAACTCTTCTTT.

The chain couples TRDV1 to TRDJ1; TRDD3 matches at 10 bases. Germline V gives CDR1 TSWWSYY, CDR2 QGS. This CDR3 comprises 18 residues. V shed 1 base and J 2 bases; nucleotides not matched to a gene: 10. CDR3 nucleotide sequence: TGTGCTCTTGGGGAACAGTGTCGGGGGATACGCGGAACCGATAAACTCATCTTT. Protein: CALGEQCRGIRGTDKLIF.

The V call is TRDV1, the J call TRDJ1; 7 bases map to TRDD3. Looked up from germline, CDR1 is TSWWSYY and CDR2 is QGS. Unmatched junction bases numbered 22, after V lost 0 bases and J lost 0 bases. CDR3 length: 22 residues. The CDR3 DNA follows: TGTGCTCTTGGGGAACTTCCACCTCCTCCCTGTGATGGGGGAGAATACACCGATAAACTCATCTTT. Translated: CALGELPPPPCDGGEYTDKLIF.

This sequence joins TRDV1 and TRDJ1; 8 bases map to TRDD3. The CDR3 has 22 amino acids. The V and J ends lost 4 bases and 0 bases, in that order; junction bases with no gene match: 25. Per the germline V gene, CDR1 is TSWWSYY and CDR2 is QGS. This CDR3 reads CALGGKNPTGTGGSLYTDKLIF. In nucleotides, the CDR3 is TGTGCTCTTGGGGGGAAAAACCCAACTGGTACTGGGGGTTCACTGTACACCGATAAACTCATCTTT.

In its sample, this clone was seen once. The chain links TRDV1 to TRDJ1; D is ambiguous. V shed 0 bases and J shed 2 bases, with 13 bases lying between them. Looked up from germline, CDR1 is TSWWSYY and CDR2 is QGS. This CDR3 is 16 amino acids long. This CDR3 is CALGELPPYRTDKLIF. CDR3 bases: TGTGCTCTTGGGGAACTCCCCCCCTATAGGACCGATAAACTCATCTTT.

A few counts support this clone. The chain employs TRDV1 and TRDJ1, with D tentatively TRDD2 or TRDD3 (6 bases each). V shed 5 bases and J shed 0 bases, with 22 bases lying between them. CDR1 is TSWWSYY and CDR2 is QGS in the germline V gene. The CDR3 totals 18 residues. CDR3 bases: TGTGCTCTTGGGTCCCACGTTCCTAGGGGGAAATACACCGATAAACTCATCTTT. Translating it yields CALGSHVPRGKYTDKLIF.

Relative to its sample, this clone is large. At the DNA level, this CDR3 is encoded by other sequences in the same sample as well. V usage is TRDV1 and J usage is TRDJ1; 13 nucleotides agree with TRDD3. Germline V CDR1 and CDR2: TSWWSYY, QGS. V shed 0 bases, J shed 4 bases, and the junction held 26 bases outside the gene matches. The CDR3 has 24 residues. The CDR3 coding sequence is TGTGCTCTTGGGGAACTCGTCTCCCTACGAAATAACTGGGGGATACGTGCTTATGTCGATAAACTCATCTTT. Encoded protein: CALGELVSLRNNWGIRAYVDKLIF.